The text below deals with one T cell receptor (beta chain). The data are from a study of CD8+ T cells in alopecia areata. CDR3 size: 13 residues. With 3 bases removed from V and 9 bases from J, the gap between germline ends came to 12 bases. Germline V gene data show CDR1 as SGHTA and CDR2 as FQGNSA. TCR sequencing used cDNA made by reverse transcription of extracted RNA. The repertoire was sequenced with immunoSEQ multiplex PCR; TCRdb's copy has only in-frame clones and lacks some. The repertoire holds roughly 100,000 clones, with 55% as singletons. The clonotype originates from a human donor in good health. Sequenced: CD4+ T cells sorted from blood. The genes are TRBV7-2 and TRBJ2-1, with D perhaps matching TRBD1 (5 bases). Here the CDR3 reads CASSFSREGEQFF. DNA for the CDR3: TGTGCCAGCAGCTTTAGCAGGGAAGGTGAGCAGTTCTTC.